A selection of T cell receptor beta chains follows, all from one sample in a study of shared clonotypes between healthy human individuals. Produced via immunoSEQ multiplex PCR; TCRdb's table is partial and in-frame only. Of 2 million to 2.5 million clones detected, approximately 94% appear once; the ten largest clones hold around 1.7%. Material for sequencing was naive CD8+ T cells from PBMCs. The receptors come from a man younger than 30 in good health. Some clones in this sample may be carry-over from other donors' samples. Each CDR3 is given with its conserved first and last residue. The D gene is left open where the match is weak. Not all rows give a size; the values are once, few, many and, for expanded clones, a class.

CASSLYSGTAMNQPQHF | TGTGCCAGCAGTTTATACTCCGGGACAGCAATGAATCAGCCCCAGCATTTT | TRBJ1-5 | TRBD1 | once | 17 | TRBV27
CASRTPNNEQFF | TGCGCCAGCAGAACCCCCAACAATGAGCAGTTCTTC | TRBJ2-1 | . | . | 12 | TRBV5-1
CASSSTGYEQYF | TGTGCCAGCAGTTCGACAGGGTACGAGCAGTACTTC | TRBJ2-7 | TRBD1 | . | 12 | TRBV28
CTSSRADGEREGEGNEQFF | TGCACCAGCAGCCGGGCCGATGGGGAGCGGGAGGGCGAGGGCAATGAGCAGTTCTTC | TRBJ2-1 | . | . | 19 | TRBV1
CASSQDPAGANTGELFF | TGCGCCAGCAGCCAAGATCCAGCGGGAGCGAACACCGGGGAGCTGTTTTTT | TRBJ2-2 | TRBD2 | . | 17 | TRBV4-3
CASSVEGRLTDTQYF | TGTGCCAGCAGCGTAGAAGGCCGCCTCACAGATACGCAGTATTTT | TRBJ2-3 | . | once | 15 | TRBV9
CASSSDRDWLDF | TGTGCCAGCAGCTCGGACCGGGACTGGCTGGATTTT | TRBJ2-3 | . | once | 12 | TRBV5-4
CASSLALSPSGRRSYEQYF | TGTGCCAGCAGCTTAGCCCTCTCGCCTAGCGGGCGCAGGTCCTACGAGCAGTACTTC | TRBJ2-7 | TRBD2 | . | 19 | TRBV13
CASSSTGAAYSNQPQHF | TGTGCCAGCAGCTCGACAGGGGCCGCGTATAGCAATCAGCCCCAGCATTTT | TRBJ1-5 | TRBD1 | . | 17 | TRBV5-6
CASSRSGYKGNTEAFF | TGTGCCAGCAGTCGTTCAGGGTATAAGGGAAACACTGAAGCTTTCTTT | TRBJ1-1 | . | . | 16 | TRBV28
CASRKPPSAEAFF | TGTGCCAGCAGGAAACCACCGTCCGCTGAAGCTTTCTTT | TRBJ1-1 | . | . | 13 | TRBV5-4
CSVVALNNEQFF | TGCAGCGTTGTAGCCCTTAACAATGAGCAGTTCTTC | TRBJ2-1 | . | . | 12 | TRBV29-1
CASSTQRDRAEGNYGYTF | TGTGCCAGCAGCACCCAGCGGGACAGGGCAGAGGGGAACTATGGCTACACCTTC | TRBJ1-2 | TRBD1 | . | 18 | TRBV11-2
CASTLPGQGRSINTGELFF | TGTGCCAGCACCCTACCGGGACAGGGAAGGAGTATTAACACCGGGGAGCTGTTTTTT | TRBJ2-2 | TRBD1 | . | 19 | TRBV7-9
CASSLLPPPINTEAFF | TGTGCCAGCAGTTTACTGCCGCCCCCGATTAACACTGAAGCTTTCTTT | TRBJ1-1 | . | . | 16 | TRBV27
CASSQGGWTGGWNEQFF | TGCGCCAGCAGCCAAGGGGGGTGGACAGGGGGCTGGAATGAGCAGTTCTTC | TRBJ2-1 | TRBD1 | . | 17 | TRBV4-3
CASSLEGGESDTQYF | TGTGCCAGCAGTTTGGAAGGGGGGGAATCAGATACGCAGTATTTT | TRBJ2-3 | . | . | 15 | TRBV27
CASSLEVDSYNEQFF | TGTGCCAGCAGCTTAGAAGTCGACAGTTACAATGAGCAGTTCTTC | TRBJ2-1 | . | . | 15 | TRBV7-9
CASSPTAVSIPSGYGYTF | TGTGCCAGCAGCCCAACCGCGGTCTCCATTCCCAGCGGCTATGGCTACACCTTC | TRBJ1-2 | . | . | 18 | TRBV7-7
CASSQVVRELADTQYF | TGTGCCAGCAGCCAAGTTGTGCGGGAGCTCGCAGATACGCAGTATTTT | TRBJ2-3 | TRBD2 | . | 16 | TRBV14
CASSTGPSYEQYF | TGTGCCAGCAGTACAGGACCTTCTTACGAGCAGTACTTC | TRBJ2-7 | . | . | 13 | TRBV27
CASSGARIDGYTF | TGTGCCAGCAGTGGGGCCAGGATCGATGGCTACACCTTC | TRBJ1-2 | . | . | 13 | TRBV2
CASRHRAMNTEAFF | TGTGCCAGCAGGCACAGGGCCATGAACACTGAAGCTTTCTTT | TRBJ1-1 | . | . | 14 | TRBV28
CASSQTPSKYSYEQYF | TGTGCCAGCAGCCAGACCCCATCGAAATACTCCTACGAGCAGTACTTC | TRBJ2-7 | . | . | 16 | TRBV14
CASNQGVRYNEQFF | TGTGCCAGCAACCAGGGGGTACGGTACAATGAGCAGTTCTTC | TRBJ2-1 | TRBD1 | . | 14 | TRBV9
CASAAPGGVPYSNQPQHF | TGTGCTAGTGCCGCCCCGGGGGGGGTGCCTTATAGCAATCAGCCCCAGCATTTT | TRBJ1-5 | . | . | 18 | TRBV12-5
CASSPSLGRASYEQYF | TGTGCCAGCAGCCCATCGTTAGGGAGGGCTTCCTACGAGCAGTACTTC | TRBJ2-7 | TRBD2 | . | 16 | TRBV7-9
CASSLIRDRSYEQYF | TGTGCCAGCAGTTTGATCCGGGACAGGTCCTACGAGCAGTACTTC | TRBJ2-7 | TRBD1 | . | 15 | TRBV27
CASSLAWGRGRYEQYF | TGTGCCAGCAGCTTGGCATGGGGGCGTGGGCGATACGAGCAGTACTTC | TRBJ2-7 | . | . | 16 | TRBV5-8
CASRASKETQYF | TGTGCCAGCAGGGCCAGTAAAGAGACCCAGTACTTC | TRBJ2-5 | . | . | 12 | TRBV11-2
CASGTGESTDTQYF | TGTGCCAGCGGGACAGGGGAGAGCACAGATACGCAGTATTTT | TRBJ2-3 | TRBD1 | . | 14 | TRBV25-1
CASSLSGAETQYF | TGTGCCAGCAGTTTATCTGGGGCGGAGACCCAGTACTTC | TRBJ2-5 | . | . | 13 | TRBV28
CASRFAGQASNYGYTF | TGTGCCAGCAGATTTGCAGGACAGGCTTCTAACTATGGCTACACCTTC | TRBJ1-2 | TRBD1 | . | 16 | TRBV7-9
CASSPSSEGTNTEAFF | TGTGCCAGCTCACCCTCCTCTGAGGGCACTAACACTGAAGCTTTCTTT | TRBJ1-1 | . | . | 16 | TRBV18
CSVNGLAGGYNEQFF | TGCAGCGTTAATGGACTAGCGGGAGGGTACAATGAGCAGTTCTTC | TRBJ2-1 | TRBD2 | once | 15 | TRBV29-1
CASSYSSFPPSGYTF | TGTGCCAGCAGTTACTCGAGTTTCCCCCCGAGTGGCTACACCTTC | TRBJ1-2 | . | few | 15 | TRBV6-5
CASSYSLGVYEQYF | TGTGCCAGCAGTTACTCACTGGGGGTCTACGAGCAGTACTTC | TRBJ2-7 | . | once | 14 | TRBV6-6
CASSQIRLNTEAFF | TGCGCCAGCAGCCAAATCAGGCTGAACACTGAAGCTTTCTTT | TRBJ1-1 | . | . | 14 | TRBV4-3
CASSFGPGGINTIYF | TGTGCCAGCAGCTTCGGCCCCGGTGGGATTAACACCATATATTTT | TRBJ1-3 | . | once | 15 | TRBV7-2
CASSQYRENTEAFF | TGCGCCAGCAGCCAATACCGAGAGAACACTGAAGCTTTCTTT | TRBJ1-1 | . | . | 14 | TRBV4-1
CASSYSGRANEKLFF | TGTGCCAGCAGTTACTCCGGACGGGCTAATGAAAAACTGTTTTTT | TRBJ1-4 | . | . | 15 | TRBV6-5
CASSQDVLGSSYEQYF | TGCGCCAGCAGCCAAGATGTTTTGGGGAGCTCCTACGAGCAGTACTTC | TRBJ2-7 | . | . | 16 | TRBV4-1
CASSFPLAGEDEQFF | TGTGCCAGCAGCTTCCCACTAGCGGGAGAGGATGAGCAGTTCTTC | TRBJ2-1 | TRBD2 | . | 15 | TRBV7-9